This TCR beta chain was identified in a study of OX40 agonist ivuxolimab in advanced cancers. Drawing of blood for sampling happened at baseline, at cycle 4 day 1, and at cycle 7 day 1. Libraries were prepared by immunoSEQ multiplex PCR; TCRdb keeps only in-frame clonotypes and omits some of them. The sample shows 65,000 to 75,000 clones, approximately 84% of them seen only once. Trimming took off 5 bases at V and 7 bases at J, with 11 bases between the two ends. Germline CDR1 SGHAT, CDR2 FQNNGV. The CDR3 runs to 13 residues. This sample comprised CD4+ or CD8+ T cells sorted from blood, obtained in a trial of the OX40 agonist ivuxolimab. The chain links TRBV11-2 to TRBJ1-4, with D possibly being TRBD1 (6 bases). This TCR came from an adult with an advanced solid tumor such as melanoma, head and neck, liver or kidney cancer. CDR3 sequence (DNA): TGTGCCAGCAGCCCTACAGGGCCTGAAAAACTGTTTTTT. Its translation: CASSPTGPEKLFF.